This is a list of T cell receptor beta chains from one sample in a study of shared clonotypes between healthy human individuals. Libraries were prepared by immunoSEQ multiplex PCR; TCRdb keeps only in-frame clonotypes and omits some of them. Seen here are approximately 330,000 clones, roughly 70% observed once, and the top ten hold 8.5% to 12%. Sequencing was carried out using memory CD4+ T cells sorted from blood. These receptors were collected from a young man in good health. The conserved cysteine and the conserved F or W are not part of the CDR3 here. The order of the fields is J gene, V gene, CDR3 length, CDR3 protein.

>TRBJ1-1|TRBV7-8|14
ASSLARRFGNTEAF
>TRBJ1-3|TRBV6-5|11
ASRTGSGNTIY
>TRBJ2-3|TRBV29-1|12
SVGTGEVTDTQY
>TRBJ2-3|TRBV29-1|13
SVGTSGSDTDTQY
>TRBJ2-1|TRBV29-1|12
SVGRGPPRNEQF
>TRBJ2-2|TRBV14|11
ASSRSGPGELF
>TRBJ2-3|TRBV6-1|12
ASSESASTDTQY
>TRBJ1-1|TRBV28|12
ASNTDNLNTEAF
>TRBJ1-5|TRBV6-1|13
ASSAIGGYGEPQH
>TRBJ1-5|TRBV21-1|12
ASKPTRARQPQH
>TRBJ2-3|TRBV10-3|17
AISESTLAGTVSTDTQY
>TRBJ2-6|TRBV28|15
ASNSPGQSSGANVLT
>TRBJ1-2|TRBV7-2|12
ASSRTGVNYGYT
>TRBJ2-5|TRBV6-5|12
ASKAAGIQETQY
>TRBJ2-1|TRBV11-1|10
ASSFGYNEQF
>TRBJ2-2|TRBV7-3|14
ASSLSGVANTGELF
>TRBJ2-1|TRBV18|16
ASSPGTSGSRGYNEQF
>TRBJ1-2|TRBV5-5|13
ASSARDRSSRDYT
>TRBJ2-5|TRBV5-4|11
ASSLAYQETQY
>TRBJ2-1|TRBV7-9|13
ASSPSVVQGTGQF
>TRBJ2-1|TRBV19|9
ASSDYNEQF
>TRBJ2-3|TRBV6-5|13
ASRKRTGDTDTQY
>TRBJ2-6|TRBV7-3|15
ASSSRTADSGANVLT
>TRBJ2-5|TRBV10-3|12
AISPGQEQETQY
>TRBJ2-1|TRBV6-1|11
ASSGGPYNEQF
>TRBJ1-1|TRBV2|14
ASSEAAAGVHTEAF
>TRBJ2-1|TRBV7-9|11
ASRPEESNEQF
>TRBJ2-3|TRBV9|13
ASSPGGFYTDTQY
>TRBJ2-5|TRBV7-2|12
ASSPWGLQETQY
>TRBJ2-1|TRBV7-2|17
ASSSRVPGLAASYNEQF
>TRBJ1-1|TRBV14|13
ASSSQTAMNTEAF
>TRBJ2-2|TRBV18|15
ASSQAGTTLNTGELF
>TRBJ2-3|TRBV6-5|10
ASSPGSDTQY
>TRBJ2-2|TRBV30|11
AWTGHNTGELF
>TRBJ2-7|TRBV6-1|13
ASREGLANAYEQY
>TRBJ1-2|TRBV18|12
ASSPGQGDYGYT
>TRBJ2-5|TRBV5-5|11
ASGEGVVETQY
>TRBJ2-2|TRBV6-6|11
ASSSYTIGELF
>TRBJ1-6|TRBV5-8|14
ASSLRWDRINSPLH
>TRBJ2-3|TRBV13|12
ASSYTARTDTQY
>TRBJ2-2|TRBV7-8|12
ASGGLAPLNEWF
>TRBJ2-3|TRBV5-4|14
ASSLHQGAGTDTQY
>TRBJ1-1|TRBV6-5|12
ASSKQGIGTEAF
>TRBJ1-5|TRBV27|13
ASSFGPGAWGTQH
>TRBJ2-7|TRBV2|14
ASSDIGGGSSYEQY
>TRBJ2-6|TRBV25-1|16
ASRPTVKRSSGANVLT
>TRBJ1-2|TRBV20-1|8
SAWDPGYT
>TRBJ2-7|TRBV18|12
ASSPQSSSYEQY
>TRBJ2-7|TRBV25-1|12
ASSDTASSYEQY
>TRBJ2-2|TRBV9|13
ASSLEIATAGELF
>TRBJ1-2|TRBV27|13
ASSPRDSRSYGYT
>TRBJ1-5|TRBV6-1|11
ASSERLNQPQH